The 10 T cell receptor beta chains presented below share a single source sample, sequenced in a study of radiotherapy plus CTLA-4 blockade in lung cancer. The assay was immunoSEQ multiplex PCR, and TCRdb's table has in-frame clones only and misses some. Of about 70,000 clones listed, 60% to 80% are singletons. Sequenced here: peripheral blood, sampled from a patient treated with radiotherapy plus ipilimumab. The receptors come from a human donor with non-small cell lung cancer whose response to radiotherapy plus ipilimumab could not be evaluated. Some clones in this sample may be carry-over from other donors' samples.

This clone was observed a single time. The chain combines TRBV13 with TRBJ2-5; no clear D gene. The DNA end lines up better with TRBJ2-7; the J call may be wrong. The CDR3 is made up of 12 amino acids. CDR1 is PRHDT, CDR2 FYEKMQ, per germline (reference sequence). The CDR3: CASSSSWSEQYF. CDR3 coding DNA: TGTGCCAGCAGCTCTTCTTGGAGCGAGCAGTACTTC.

The rearrangement links TRBV6-5 to TRBJ2-7, with TRBD2 matching over 9 bases. The V and J ends lost 7 bases and 12 bases, in that order; junction bases with no gene match: 16. Germline V lookup: CDR1 MNHEY, CDR2 SVGAGI. The CDR3 length is 14 residues. The CDR3 bases are TGTGCCAGCATTCTGGGCGGGGGGGCCTCTTTGATGTACTTC. Amino acids: CASILGGGASLMYF.

This clone occurred a few times. This rearrangement joins TRBV14 to TRBJ1-5, with D unresolved. Trimming removed 3 bases from V and 3 bases from J, with 6 bases in between. The CDR3 is made up of 13 amino acids. The germline V gene encodes CDR1 SGHDN and CDR2 FVKESK. CDR3 coding DNA: TGTGCCAGCAGCCAGGGCCTCAATCAGCCCCAGCATTTT. Translating it yields CASSQGLNQPQHF.

The J gene is TRBJ2-2, the V gene TRBV5-1; 10 bases match TRBD2. The ends lost 1 base at V and 1 base at J; junction bases unmatched: 7. CDR3 size: 18 residues. The germline V gene has CDR1 SGHRS and CDR2 YFSETQ. CDR3 amino acids: CASSLWVAGGLNTGELFF. CDR3 bases: TGCGCCAGCAGCTTGTGGGTAGCGGGGGGCCTGAACACCGGGGAGCTGTTTTTT.

The chain recombines TRBV19 with TRBJ1-5, with TRBD1 identical over 7 bases. This CDR3 has 13 amino acids. Germline V gene sequence: CDR1 LNHDA, CDR2 SQIVND (reference sequence). V was clipped by 9 bases and J by 4 bases; unmatched bases: 6. The CDR3 spells CASDRDGNQPQHF. The CDR3 DNA sequence: TGTGCCAGCGACAGGGACGGTAATCAGCCCCAGCATTTT. Full variable domain (outside the CDR3, taken from reference TRBV19 and TRBJ1-5): DGGITQSPKYLFRKEGQNVTLSCEQNLNHDAMYWYRQDPGQGLRLIYYSQIVNDFQKGDIAEGYSVSREKKESFPLTVTSAQKNPTAFYLCASDRDGNQPQHFGDGTRLSIL.

The gene calls are TRBV29-1 and TRBJ2-3; 10 bases align to TRBD2. V lost 6 bases, J lost 0 bases, and 6 bases stayed unmatched. The CDR3 sequence is 15 residues long. Per germline, CDR1 SQVTM and CDR2 ANQGSEA. The CDR3 region is CSVCSGGTSTDTQYF. The CDR3 region has the DNA TGCAGCGTATGTAGCGGGGGGACTAGCACAGATACGCAGTATTTT.

The gene calls are TRBV29-1 and TRBJ1-1; D is unresolved. The CDR3 is 10 residues long. Trimming removed 6 bases from V and 8 bases from J, with 10 bases in between. CDR1 is SQVTM, CDR2 ANQGSEA, per germline. The CDR3 loop reads CSVPGLEAFF. The CDR3 DNA reads as TGCAGCGTACCGGGTCTAGAAGCTTTCTTT.

In DNA form, the CDR3 reads TGTGCCAGCAGCCCCCACGGGGACACCTACAATGAGCAGTTCTTC. Amino acid sequence: CASSPHGDTYNEQFF. V and J are TRBV6-6 and TRBJ2-1; TRBD1 is a possible D gene (6 bases). With 6 bases removed from V and 2 bases from J, the gap between germline ends came to 14 bases. This CDR3 spans 15 amino acids. Germline assignment: CDR1 MNHNY and CDR2 SVGAGI (reference sequence).

Concerning this clone itself: Given the absence of the conserved phenylalanine or tryptophan at the CDR3 end, a read error is likely. The gene calls are TRBV5-1 and TRBJ2-7, with TRBD1 matching 7 bases. This CDR3 spans 13 amino acids. Germline CDR1 SGHRS, CDR2 YFSETQ. Unmatched junction bases numbered 4, after V lost 4 bases and J lost 3 bases. The CDR3 nucleotides read TGCGCCAGCAGCGAACAGGGGAGCTACGAGCAGTACCTC. This gives the protein CASSEQGSYEQYL.

This chain joins TRBV7-9 and TRBJ1-1, with D unclear. Germline-derived CDR1 and CDR2 are SEHNR and FQNEAQ (reference sequence). The CDR3 has 13 residues. V lost 11 bases, J lost 5 bases, and 18 bases lay in between. CDR3: CACIGGSETEAFF. The CDR3 nucleotides read TGTGCCTGTATAGGAGGGAGCGAGACTGAAGCTTTCTTT.